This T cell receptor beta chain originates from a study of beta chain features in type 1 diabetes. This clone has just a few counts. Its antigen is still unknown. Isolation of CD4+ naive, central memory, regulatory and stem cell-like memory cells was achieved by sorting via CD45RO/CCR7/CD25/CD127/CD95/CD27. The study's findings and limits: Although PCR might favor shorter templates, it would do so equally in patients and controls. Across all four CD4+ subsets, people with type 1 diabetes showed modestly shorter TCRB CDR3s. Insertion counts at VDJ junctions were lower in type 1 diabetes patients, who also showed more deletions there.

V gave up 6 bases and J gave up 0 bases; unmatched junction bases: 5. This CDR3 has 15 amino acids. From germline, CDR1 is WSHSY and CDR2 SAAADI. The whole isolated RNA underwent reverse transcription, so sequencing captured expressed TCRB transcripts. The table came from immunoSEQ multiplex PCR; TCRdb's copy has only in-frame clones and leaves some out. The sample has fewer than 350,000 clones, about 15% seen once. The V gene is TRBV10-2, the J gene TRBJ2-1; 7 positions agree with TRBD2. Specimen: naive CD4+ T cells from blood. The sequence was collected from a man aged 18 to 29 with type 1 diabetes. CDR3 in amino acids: CASRALADSYNEQFF. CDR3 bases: TGCGCCAGCAGAGCCCTAGCGGACTCCTACAATGAGCAGTTCTTC.